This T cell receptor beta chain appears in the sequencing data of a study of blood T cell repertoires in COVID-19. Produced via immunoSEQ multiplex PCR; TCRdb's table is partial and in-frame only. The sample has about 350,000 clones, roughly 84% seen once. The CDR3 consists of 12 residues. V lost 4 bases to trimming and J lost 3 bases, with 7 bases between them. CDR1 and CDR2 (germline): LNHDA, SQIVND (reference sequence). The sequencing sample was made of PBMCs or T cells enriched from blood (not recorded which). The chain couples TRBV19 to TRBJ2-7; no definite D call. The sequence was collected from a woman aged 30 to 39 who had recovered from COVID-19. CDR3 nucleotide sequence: TGTGCCAGTAGTACCGGAGTCTACGAGCAGTACTTC. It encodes CASSTGVYEQYF.